The present TCR beta chain was sequenced within a study of T cell repertoires in cytomegalovirus infection. Germline values: CDR1 MGHRA, CDR2 YSYEKL. This CDR3 spans 16 amino acids. The trim removed 3 bases at V and 2 bases at J, leaving 7 bases unmatched. TCRdb reprocessed the reads via MiXCR and lists one record per CDR3 protein. The sample lists 700,000 to 900,000 distinct CDR3 sequences, just under 30% occurring once. This clonotype was seen a few times. What it binds is not known. This chain uses TRBV4-1 with TRBJ2-3; 8 bases are a match to TRBD2. The receptor comes from a human donor in good health (CMV status not recorded). Some clones in this sample may be carry-over from other donors' samples. This sample comprised cultured CD8+ T cells from PBMCs, obtained from culture after CMV antigen stimulation. The DNA for the CDR3 is TGCGCCAGCAGCCAGAGAACGGGGGGGAACACAGATACGCAGTATTTT. Translating it yields CASSQRTGGNTDTQYF.